This T cell receptor beta chain was documented in a study of blood T cell repertoires in COVID-19 (dated by TCRdb to about 2020). About the investigation overall: The collaborator samples originated in the United States, Italy and Spain and spanned the acute and convalescent phases of COVID-19. The material from the prospective study consisted of cDNA or gDNA derived from T cells, B-cell-depleted T cells, or PBMCs. The dataset comprised deeply sampled blood TCRbeta repertoires from subjects exposed to, actively infected with, or recovered from COVID-19. The repertoires were made available in a free public database intended to serve as a resource for research on the immune response to SARS-CoV-2. Samples were obtained from the ongoing ImmuneRACE study (first 160 participants) and from about 1,300 subjects provided by 6 global collaborators. The sample metadata nearly always contained a de-identified subject ID, COVID-19 status, age in years and sex. HLA class I and class II types, where available, came from metadata supplied by the sample provider rather than from assay-based typing. Here is what the overall study found, with its caveats: The amount of clinical and demographic metadata varied by source and participant and was provided uncurated.

The immunoSEQ Assay, a bias-controlled multiplex PCR, was used to amplify TCRbeta CDR3 regions from genomic DNA. The source study handled its data this way. The number of nucleated cells in each sample was estimated from the amplification of reference gene primers within the assay. To quantify the absolute abundance of each unique TCRbeta CDR3 rearrangement, sequence reads were collapsed and filtered. For each sample, productive Simpson clonality was calculated as the square root of Simpson's diversity index across productive rearrangements. This immuneACCESS table, as held by TCRdb, lists in-frame sequences with V and J called but not all clones. Of the missing ones, under half trace to an unresolved V gene in checked studies; the others have no known cause. The DNA was the basis for D and trimming; V, J and clone size are from that table. The sample table holds 81,000 or so clones, of which approximately 92% were seen once. The top ten hold under 7.5% of the sample.

Each collaborating institution followed its own protocols to collect whole blood in K2EDTA tubes. For TCRbeta analysis, collaborators shipped samples in one of three forms: frozen whole blood, isolated PBMCs, or DNA extracted from either of those sample types. V gives up 5 bases and J gives up 11 bases, and the segment between their germline ends measures 15 bases. The CDR3 goes from the cysteine to the phenylalanine over 12 residues. Only the CDR3 part of the read is kept: 36 bases, read in frame from the first base. The germline V gene (reference sequence) provides CDR1 MNHEY and CDR2 SMNVEV. Turning to this clone: Its antigen remains unidentified. No base-level quality is on record; no much larger clone is a single base apart.

The specimen was peripheral blood. This TCR was sampled from a woman in her sixties with active COVID-19. Recombination linked TRBV27 to TRBJ1-1; no D segment can be confidently identified. The bases are TGTGCCAGCAGTCCCCCATTCGGTCGGGCTTTCTTT. Its amino acids are CASSPPFGRAFF.